This TCR beta chain comes out of a study of T cell responses to AZD1222 COVID-19 vaccine. The V end was cut by 2 bases, the J end by 0 bases, with 8 bases between. CDR1 is SGHTA and CDR2 is FQGNSA in the germline V gene. This CDR3 region has 15 residues. Profiled with immunoSEQ multiplex PCR; TCRdb holds only in-frame clones, not every one. The sample shows roughly 120,000 clones, around 92% of them seen only once. Study results and caveats: Regions 160-218 and 743-854 dominated among vaccine-associated CD4 TCRs spanning spike. Unmutated variant regions are reportedly targeted by nearly half of spike-specific TCRs.

This clone was detected only once. Its target is not known. Sequencing was performed on peripheral blood, taken on day 0 of AZD1222 vaccination. The receptor was derived from an adult in good health. The chain links TRBV7-2 to TRBJ1-3, with no clear D. The chain's CDR3 is CASSLRHSSGNTIYF. CDR3 nucleotide sequence: TGTGCCAGCAGCTTACGGCATAGCTCTGGAAACACCATATATTTT.